The 9 T cell receptor beta chains below come from one sample, sequenced in a study of T cell responses to AZD1222 COVID-19 vaccine. This table comes from immunoSEQ multiplex PCR, and its TCRdb copy is limited to in-frame clones, with some not included. The sample carries about 140,000 clones, around 92% recorded once. The sequencing used peripheral blood, collected on day 0 of AZD1222 vaccination. These receptor sequences come from an adult in good health.

This clone has a single count. This chain joins TRBV9 and TRBJ2-5; 9 bases agree with TRBD2. With V trimmed by 0 bases and J by 5 bases, 8 bases remained unmatched. The CDR3 has 16 residues. Per germline, CDR1 SGDLS and CDR2 YYNGEE. The CDR3 DNA reads as TGTGCCAGCAGCGTAGATGGCGGGGGGGCCTGGGAGACCCAGTACTTC. Amino acid sequence: CASSVDGGGAWETQYF.

This chain links TRBV7-8 with TRBJ1-6; D is ambiguous. The CDR3 totals 14 residues. CDR1 is SGHVS, CDR2 FQNEAQ, per germline. V was pared by 4 bases and J by 10 bases, with 14 bases between. CDR3 sequence (DNA): TGTGCCAGCAGCTACTATATTCTAGGGTCACCCCTCCACTTT. Translated, it gives CASSYYILGSPLHF.

This clone was seen only once. The CDR3 protein is CASSLPGDEQYF. The CDR3 DNA follows: TGCGCCAGCAGCCTGCCCGGGGACGAGCAGTACTTC. The chain combines TRBV5-1 with TRBJ2-7; D may be TRBD2 (5 bases). V was cut by 4 bases and J by 5 bases, with 10 bases left in between. Per the germline V gene, CDR1 is SGHRS and CDR2 is YFSETQ. This CDR3 has 12 residues.

CDR3 coding DNA: TGCGCCAGCAGCCCCACCTGGGGGGAGCAGTACTTC. Protein sequence: CASSPTWGEQYF. The V and J genes are TRBV5-1 and TRBJ2-7; D tentatively reads TRBD1 or TRBD2 (5 bases each). The CDR3 runs to 12 residues. Trimming shortened V by 4 bases and J by 7 bases, and 12 bases separated the two germline ends. Looked up from germline, CDR1 is SGHRS and CDR2 is YFSETQ.

The table lists this clone with a count of one. The rearrangement uses TRBV19 and TRBJ1-6; 9 nucleotides line up with TRBD1. The germline V gene has CDR1 LNHDA and CDR2 SQIVND (reference sequence). V lost 4 bases and J lost 5; bases outside the gene matches: 3. There are 15 residues in the CDR3. CDR3 coding DNA: TGTGCCAGTAGTAGGGGACAGGGAGATAATTCACCCCTCCACTTT. Its protein product is CASSRGQGDNSPLHF.

This clone was counted only a few times. V is TRBV27 and J is TRBJ2-7; D is unclear. Looked up from germline, CDR1 is MNHEY and CDR2 is SMNVEV (reference sequence). The length of the CDR3 is 13 residues. Between the trimmed V and J ends, which lost 2 bases and 2 bases, there was a span of 7 bases. The CDR3 coding sequence is TGTGCCAGCAGTTTACAAAGGACCTACGAGCAGTACTTC. Protein product: CASSLQRTYEQYF.

The V call is TRBV7-3, the J call TRBJ2-1; D is uncertain. Trimming shortened V by 2 bases and J by 6 bases, and 14 bases separated the two germline ends. The germline gives CDR1 SGHTA, CDR2 FQGTGA. The CDR3 runs 15 residues. CDR3 DNA: TGTGCCAGCAGCTTATCACCCACTCACGGCAATGAGCAGTTCTTC. This translates into CASSLSPTHGNEQFF.

The chain joins TRBV6-2 or TRBV6-3 to TRBJ2-5; TRBD2 aligns across 13 bases. Germline V CDR1 and CDR2: MNHEY, SVGEGT. The ends lost 4 bases at V and 4 bases at J; junction bases unmatched: 3. This CDR3 has 15 amino acids. Here the CDR3 reads CASSSWTSGGETQYF. The CDR3 DNA is TGTGCCAGCAGTTCCTGGACTAGCGGGGGAGAGACCCAGTACTTC.

This sequence joins TRBV2 and TRBJ2-1; D unresolved. This CDR3 comprises 15 residues. V was shortened by 7 bases and J by 1 base, with 14 bases between the two germline ends. Germline V CDR1 and CDR2: SNHLY, FYNNEI. CDR3 in DNA: TGTGCCAGCACCGATCCTTTGAGTTCCTACAATGAGCAGTTCTTC. It specifies CASTDPLSSYNEQFF.